The 23 T cell receptor beta chains below all came from one sample that was sequenced in a study of T cell changes during pregnancy in multiple sclerosis. Sequenced by immunoSEQ multiplex PCR; TCRdb stores in-frame clones only, minus some. The sample holds 57,000 or so clones, about 90% seen once. The sample consisted of peripheral blood, taken in the third trimester of pregnancy. The origin of the receptors is a female donor in good health, enrolled as a control in a pregnancy study.

The chain is built from TRBV4-2 and TRBJ2-2; 7 nucleotides align to TRBD2. The CDR3 runs 16 residues. Trimming took 1 base from V and 2 from J; bases not matched to a gene: 4. Germline CDR1 and CDR2: LGHNA and YNFKEQ. CDR3 coding DNA: TGTGCCAGCAGCCAAGCCGGGACTACTAACACCGGGGAGCTGTTTTTT. This codes for CASSQAGTTNTGELFF.

This chain links TRBV25-1 with TRBJ2-7; D might be TRBD2 (6 bases). The V and J ends lost 5 bases and 7 bases respectively, with 15 bases between them. The CDR3 runs to 13 residues. CDR1 MGHDK and CDR2 SYGVNS come from the germline V gene. The CDR3: CASSSWGTWEQYF. DNA of the CDR3: TGTGCCAGCAGTTCCTGGGGGACTTGGGAGCAGTACTTC.

The chain uses TRBV11-2 and TRBJ1-1, with 7 bases that match TRBD1. CDR1 is SGHAT, CDR2 FQNNGV, per germline. The length of the CDR3 is 13 residues. J lost 4 bases, V lost 5 bases, and 4 bases had no gene match. The CDR3 nucleotides read TGTGCCAGCAGCCCCGGGACAGCCACTGAAGCTTTCTTT. Protein: CASSPGTATEAFF. Combining the CDR3 with reference TRBV11-2 and TRBJ1-1 gives the whole variable domain EAGVAQSPRYKIIEKRQSVAFWCNPISGHATLYWYQQILGQGPKLLIQFQNNGVVDDSQLPKDRFSAERLKGVDSTLKIQPAKLEDSAVYLCASSPGTATEAFFGQGTRLTVV.

The chain employs TRBV5-4 and TRBJ1-2; D is possibly TRBD1 (5 bases). CDR1 SGHNT and CDR2 YYREEE come from the germline V gene (reference sequence). Deletions cut 3 bases from V and 0 bases from J, with 21 bases between. The CDR3 spans 18 residues. CDR3 in DNA: TGTGCCAGCAGCTCCCCGGACATACCAACACTGACTAACTATGGCTACACCTTC. It specifies CASSSPDIPTLTNYGYTF.

The chain has TRBV9 and TRBJ2-1; 14 nucleotides line up with TRBD2. The CDR3 runs to 15 residues. Germline lookup yields CDR1 SGDLS and CDR2 YYNGEE. V gave up 4 bases and J gave up 10 bases; unmatched junction bases: 7. The CDR3: CASSTQGLAGVEQFF. In DNA form, the CDR3 reads TGTGCCAGCAGCACCCAGGGACTAGCGGGAGTGGAGCAGTTCTTC.

CDR3 sequence: CASSNRGPVRETQYF. The CDR3 region has the DNA TGTGCCAGCAGTAACAGGGGACCGGTTCGGGAGACCCAGTACTTC. The rearrangement uses TRBV27 and TRBJ2-5, with 7 bases fitting TRBD1. V was pared by 5 bases and J by 5 bases, with 11 bases of the junction left unmatched. The CDR3 contains 15 residues. The germline V gene encodes CDR1 MNHEY and CDR2 SMNVEV (reference sequence).

J is TRBJ2-2 and V is TRBV19; TRBD1 aligns across 9 bases. The ends lost 3 bases at V and 9 bases at J; junction bases unmatched: 8. Germline lookup yields CDR1 LNHDA and CDR2 SQIVND (reference sequence). CDR3 size: 15 residues. CDR3 sequence: CASSIEGTGRRELFF. The DNA of the CDR3 is TGTGCCAGTAGTATCGAGGGGACAGGGCGGCGGGAGCTGTTTTTT.

The chain uses TRBV19 and TRBJ2-7, with 11 bases lining up with TRBD2. The CDR3 consists of 17 residues. With V trimmed by 7 bases and J by 2 bases, 13 bases remained unmatched. In germline, CDR1 is LNHDA, CDR2 SQIVND (reference sequence). The CDR3 nucleotides read TGTGCCAGTACGGCAAAGCACCGGGGACTAGCGGCCTACGAGCAGTACTTC. Its translation: CASTAKHRGLAAYEQYF.

The chain combines TRBV5-1 with TRBJ2-5, with 7 positions matching TRBD2. V trimming: 4 bases; J trimming: 2 bases; junction bases outside the gene matches: 2. Germline values: CDR1 SGHRS, CDR2 YFSETQ. The CDR3 length is 13 residues. DNA of the CDR3: TGCGCCAGCAGCCCAGCGGGGCAAGAGACCCAGTACTTC. This gives the protein CASSPAGQETQYF.

The V gene is TRBV5-5, the J gene TRBJ2-1; 12 nucleotides line up with TRBD2. Germline CDR1 and CDR2: SGHKS and YYEKEE (reference sequence). V shed 2 bases and J 7 bases; nucleotides not matched to a gene: 7. The CDR3 runs 16 residues. CDR3 residues: CASSLRTSGVRNEQFF. In DNA form, the CDR3 reads TGTGCCAGCAGCTTACGGACTAGCGGGGTTAGGAATGAGCAGTTCTTC.

This chain uses TRBV11-3 with TRBJ1-3; TRBD1 matches 8 bases. The germline V gene encodes CDR1 SGHNT and CDR2 YENEEA. Trimming cost V 4 bases and J 0 bases; bases outside gene matches: 11. This CDR3 is built from 18 residues. The CDR3 coding sequence is TGTGCCAGCAGCTCTCTCTCCCGGACAGGGCGCTCTGGAAACACCATATATTTT. Its translation is CASSSLSRTGRSGNTIYF.

J is TRBJ1-5 and V is TRBV27, with D possibly matching TRBD1 (5 bases). Trimming shortened V by 6 bases and J by 1 base, and 25 bases separated the two germline ends. In germline, CDR1 is MNHEY, CDR2 SMNVEV (reference sequence). The CDR3 is made up of 19 amino acids. The CDR3 DNA reads as TGTGCCAGCAGCTCCCTGAGTCGGGTAAAGGACATGAGCAATCAGCCCCAGCATTTT. Amino acid sequence: CASSSLSRVKDMSNQPQHF.

The rearrangement joins TRBV27 to TRBJ1-4, with 8 bases lining up with TRBD1. This CDR3 spans 15 amino acids. V shed 3 bases and J 1 base; nucleotides not matched to a gene: 1. The germline CDR1 and CDR2 sequences are MNHEY and SMNVEV (reference sequence). CDR3 nucleotides: TGTGCCAGCAGTTTCAGGGGGCTAACTAATGAAAAACTGTTTTTT. It codes for CASSFRGLTNEKLFF.

The V gene is TRBV9, the J gene TRBJ2-3; 14 bases map to TRBD2. Trimming removed 6 bases from V and 2 bases from J; junction bases left unmatched: 8. The CDR3 totals 17 residues. The germline CDR1 and CDR2 sequences are SGDLS and YYNGEE. The CDR3 loop is CASNPGLAGENTDTQYF. CDR3 sequence (DNA): TGTGCCAGCAACCCGGGACTAGCGGGGGAAAACACAGATACGCAGTATTTT.

The CDR3 DNA reads TGTGCCAGCAGCTCGAGGGTGGAACGTGAAAAACTGTTTTTT. It is translated as CASSSRVEREKLFF. The genes are TRBV13 and TRBJ1-4; D not resolved. CDR1 and CDR2 (germline): PRHDT, FYEKMQ (reference sequence). V lost 4 bases and J lost 7, with 13 bases in between. The CDR3 has 14 amino acids.

J is TRBJ2-7 and V is TRBV30; a weak D match, TRBD1 (6 bases). Deletions cut 4 bases from V and 0 bases from J, with 10 bases between. The CDR3 sequence is 13 residues long. Germline lookup yields CDR1 GTSNPN and CDR2 SVGIG (reference sequence). CDR3 loop: CAWTQGISYEQYF. Written as DNA, the CDR3 is TGTGCCTGGACCCAGGGGATCTCCTACGAGCAGTACTTC.

V usage is TRBV5-1 and J usage is TRBJ2-2, with 8 nucleotides matching TRBD2. With V trimmed by 4 bases and J by 4 bases, 9 bases remained unmatched. The CDR3 totals 16 residues. Germline V gene sequence: CDR1 SGHRS, CDR2 YFSETQ. The CDR3 DNA reads TGCGCCAGCAGCCCAGCGGGAGACCCTAGCACCGGGGAGCTGTTTTTT. Its protein product is CASSPAGDPSTGELFF.

The chain couples TRBV19 to TRBJ1-1; tentatively, D is TRBD1 (6 bases). The V and J ends lost 1 base and 5 bases respectively, with 17 bases between them. This CDR3 region has 16 residues. Germline CDR1 reads LNHDA; CDR2 reads SQIVND (reference sequence). This CDR3 reads CASSIVRGQGWTEAFF. Here the CDR3 DNA reads TGTGCCAGTAGTATAGTGAGGGGCCAGGGGTGGACTGAAGCTTTCTTT.

The chain combines TRBV30 with TRBJ2-4; D might be TRBD2 (6 bases). V lost 1 base and J 10 bases, leaving 11 bases between the germline ends. The germline CDR1 and CDR2 sequences are GTSNPN and SVGIG (reference sequence). The length of the CDR3 is 12 residues. CDR3 DNA: TGTGCCTGGAGTGGGGACTTGAGTATTCAGTACTTC. This sequence encodes CAWSGDLSIQYF.

The chain uses TRBV14 and TRBJ1-1; 7 bases are a match to TRBD1. The ends lost 1 base at V and 9 bases at J; junction bases unmatched: 2. The CDR3 sequence is 12 residues long. Germline CDR1 SGHDN, CDR2 FVKESK. DNA of the CDR3: TGTGCCAGCAGCCAAGCAGGGGGGAAAGCTTTCTTT. Residues: CASSQAGGKAFF. The complete variable domain, with remaining parts taken from reference TRBV14 and TRBJ1-1, reads EAGVTQFPSHSVIEKGQTVTLRCDPISGHDNLYWYRRVMGKEIKFLLHFVKESKQDESGMPNNRFLAERTGGTYSTLKVQPAELEDSGVYFCASSQAGGKAFFGQGTRLTVV.

The chain couples TRBV7-9 to TRBJ1-5, with 8 positions matching TRBD1. Germline V CDR1 and CDR2: SEHNR, FQNEAQ (reference sequence). There are 14 residues in the CDR3. The V and J ends lost 4 bases and 2 bases, in that order; junction bases with no gene match: 1. CDR3 sequence: CASSSGQGNQPQHF. The CDR3 DNA is TGTGCCAGCAGCTCGGGACAGGGCAATCAGCCCCAGCATTTT.

This clone was counted a single time. J is TRBJ2-3 and V is TRBV4-2; 9 bases are shared with TRBD2. V shed 0 bases and J 4 bases; nucleotides not matched to a gene: 5. CDR3 size: 16 residues. CDR1 is LGHNA, CDR2 YNFKEQ, per germline. Written as DNA, the CDR3 is TGTGCCAGCAGCCAAGAAGAAGCGGGAGGAGCAGATACGCAGTATTTT. Its protein is CASSQEEAGGADTQYF.

This rearrangement joins TRBV10-2 to TRBJ2-3, with TRBD2 identical over 9 bases. The CDR3 runs 14 residues. V was pared by 7 bases and J by 5 bases, with 7 bases of the junction left unmatched. CDR1 WSHSY and CDR2 SAAADI come from the germline V gene. CDR3 in amino acids: CASTGTSSRDTQYF. For the CDR3, the DNA is TGCGCCAGCACCGGGACTAGCAGTAGAGATACGCAGTATTTT.